Below are 13 T cell receptor beta chains sequenced from a single sample in a study of T cell repertoires in cytomegalovirus infection. What these receptors recognize is not known. One entry per CDR3 protein, called by TCRdb with MiXCR from the reads. Found here are about 330,000 distinct CDR3 sequences, just under 35% of them singletons; the top ten hold roughly 13%. Sequencing was performed on cultured PBMCs, taken from culture after CMV antigen stimulation. The receptors derive from a human donor in good health (CMV status not recorded). Some clones in this sample may be carry-over from other donors' samples.

The V gene is TRBV6-2 or TRBV6-3, the J gene TRBJ2-1, with 16 bases matching TRBD2. CDR3 length equals 15 residues. Unmatched junction bases numbered 2, after V lost 5 bases and J lost 7 bases. Per the germline V gene, CDR1 is MNHEY and CDR2 is SVGEGT. Here the CDR3 reads CASSGTSGRGNEQFF. The CDR3 nucleotides are TGTGCCAGCAGTGGGACTAGCGGGAGGGGGAATGAGCAGTTCTTC.

This clonotype was observed a handful of times. The chain links TRBV4-3 to TRBJ2-3; D gene uncertain. The CDR3 contains 14 residues. V was trimmed by 1 base and J by 2 bases, leaving 7 bases between them. Germline V lookup: CDR1 LGHNA, CDR2 YSLEER. The CDR3 DNA is TGCGCCAGCAGCCAAGCGGATTCCACAGATACGCAGTATTTT. It encodes CASSQADSTDTQYF.

The chain employs TRBV6-5 and TRBJ2-3; TRBD1 is a possible D gene (6 bases). Trimming removed 6 bases at V and 4 bases at J, with 20 bases between. Germline values: CDR1 MNHEY, CDR2 SVGAGI. The CDR3 is 16 amino acids. This CDR3 reads CASSLLGLQGSDTQYF. As DNA, the CDR3 is TGTGCCAGCAGCCTCTTAGGTCTTCAGGGGTCAGATACGCAGTATTTT.

In its sample, this clonotype was seen many times. The chain has TRBV7-2 and TRBJ1-4; no clear D gene. The V and J ends lost 3 bases and 8 bases respectively, with 13 bases between them. The germline V gene has CDR1 SGHTA and CDR2 FQGNSA. The CDR3 loop spans 14 amino acids. The DNA for the CDR3 is TGTGCCAGCAGCTTCGGTAACTCAGGCGAAAAACTGTTTTTT. This gives the protein CASSFGNSGEKLFF.

The V gene is TRBV6-2 or TRBV6-3, the J gene TRBJ1-1; D gene ambiguous. CDR1 MNHEY and CDR2 SVGEGT come from the germline V gene. The V gene lost 2 bases and the J gene lost 5 bases, with 9 bases spanning the gap. The CDR3 is 13 amino acids. CDR3 DNA: TGTGCCAGCAGTTACCTGACGGTAACTGAAGCTTTCTTT. This sequence encodes CASSYLTVTEAFF.

The chain uses TRBV2 and TRBJ2-1, with TRBD1 matching 8 bases. Per the germline V gene, CDR1 is SNHLY and CDR2 is FYNNEI. The ends lost 6 bases at V and 14 bases at J; junction bases unmatched: 9. The CDR3 spans 12 residues. This CDR3 reads CASRAMDRVEFF. In DNA form, the CDR3 reads TGTGCCAGCAGAGCAATGGACAGGGTAGAGTTCTTC.

The chain carries TRBV11-2 and TRBJ2-3; unclear D gene. Trimming left V 4 bases short and J 2 bases short, with 16 bases between. Per germline, CDR1 SGHAT and CDR2 FQNNGV. The CDR3 sequence is 16 residues long. CDR3 region: CASSSGPAAYTDTQYF. The CDR3, as DNA: TGTGCCAGCAGCTCCGGGCCGGCGGCGTACACAGATACGCAGTATTTT.

The DNA of the CDR3 is TGTGCCAGCAGTAGTGGCGAGGTCCGAGAGCAGTACTTC. Translated, it gives CASSSGEVREQYF. The chain carries TRBV6-1 and TRBJ2-7; D is undetermined. CDR1 and CDR2 from the germline V gene are MNHNS and SASEGT. The V gene lost 5 bases and the J gene lost 7 bases, with 15 bases spanning the gap. This CDR3 spans 13 amino acids.

A few counts support this clonotype. The chain couples TRBV7-3 to TRBJ2-3, with D tentatively TRBD1 or TRBD2 (5 bases each). The V end was cut by 5 bases, the J end by 7 bases, with 13 bases between. The CDR3 covers 13 residues. Germline lookup yields CDR1 SGHTA and CDR2 FQGTGA. The CDR3 loop reads CASSPGPRNTQYF. The DNA for the CDR3 is TGTGCCAGCAGCCCGGGACCGCGGAATACGCAGTATTTT.

The chain employs TRBV11-2 and TRBJ2-1, with D possibly TRBD2 on 6 matching bases. Trimming left V 5 bases short and J 6 bases short, with 14 bases between. The germline V gene has CDR1 SGHAT and CDR2 FQNNGV. The CDR3 length is 14 residues. Written as DNA, the CDR3 is TGTGCCAGCAGCCGAATCGGAGGGTCCAATGAGCAGTTCTTC. Encoded protein: CASSRIGGSNEQFF.

The chain combines TRBV4-2 with TRBJ2-7; 10 positions match TRBD2. Trimming cost V 0 bases and J 4 bases; bases outside gene matches: 3. Germline V gene lookup returns CDR1 LGHNA and CDR2 YNFKEQ. The CDR3 is 15 residues long. The chain's CDR3 is CASSQDLAGAYEQYF. The CDR3, as DNA: TGTGCCAGCAGCCAAGATCTAGCGGGAGCTTACGAGCAGTACTTC.

The chain couples TRBV7-6 to TRBJ2-3; 9 bases line up with TRBD2. From germline, CDR1 is SGHVS and CDR2 FNYEAQ. The trim removed 6 bases at V and 2 bases at J, leaving 21 bases unmatched. The CDR3 contains 20 residues. The CDR3 is CASRKTIPPLLAGDTDTQYF. The CDR3, as DNA: TGTGCCAGCAGAAAAACGATCCCCCCCCTATTAGCGGGAGACACAGATACGCAGTATTTT.

The chain joins TRBV2 to TRBJ1-2; D call uncertain. The CDR3 spans 14 residues. Germline V gene sequence: CDR1 SNHLY, CDR2 FYNNEI. V lost 5 bases and J lost 2, with 12 bases in between. The CDR3 loop is CASSSWTDNYGYTF. The CDR3 DNA sequence: TGTGCCAGCAGTAGTTGGACGGACAACTATGGCTACACCTTC.